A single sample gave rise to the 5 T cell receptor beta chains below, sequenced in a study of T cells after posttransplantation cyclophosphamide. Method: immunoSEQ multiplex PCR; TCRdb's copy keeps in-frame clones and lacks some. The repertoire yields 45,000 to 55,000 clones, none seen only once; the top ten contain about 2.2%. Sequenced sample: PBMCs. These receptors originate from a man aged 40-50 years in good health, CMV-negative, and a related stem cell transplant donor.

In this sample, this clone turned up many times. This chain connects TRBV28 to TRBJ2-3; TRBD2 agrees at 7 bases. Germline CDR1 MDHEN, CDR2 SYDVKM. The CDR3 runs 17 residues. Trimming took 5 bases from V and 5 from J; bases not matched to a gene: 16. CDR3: CASSIPLGEGRGDTQYF. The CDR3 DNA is TGTGCCAGCAGTATACCCTTGGGGGAGGGCCGCGGAGATACGCAGTATTTT.

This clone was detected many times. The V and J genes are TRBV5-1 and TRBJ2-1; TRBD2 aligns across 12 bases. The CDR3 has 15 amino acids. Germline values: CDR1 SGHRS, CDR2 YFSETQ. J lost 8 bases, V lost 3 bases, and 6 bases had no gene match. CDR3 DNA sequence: TGCGCCAGCAGCTACCTAGCGGGAGGGCCTGATGAGCAGTTCTTC. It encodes CASSYLAGGPDEQFF.

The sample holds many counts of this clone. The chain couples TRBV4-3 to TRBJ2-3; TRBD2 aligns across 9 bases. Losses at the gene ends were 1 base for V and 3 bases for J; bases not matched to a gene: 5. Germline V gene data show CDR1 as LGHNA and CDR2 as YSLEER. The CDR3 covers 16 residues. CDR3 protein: CASSQGGLARTDTQYF. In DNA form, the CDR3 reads TGCGCCAGCAGCCAAGGCGGACTAGCGAGGACAGATACGCAGTATTTT.

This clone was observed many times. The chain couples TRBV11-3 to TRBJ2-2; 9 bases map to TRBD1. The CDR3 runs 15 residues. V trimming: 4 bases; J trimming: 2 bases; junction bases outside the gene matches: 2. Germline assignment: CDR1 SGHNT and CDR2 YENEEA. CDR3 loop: CASSSDRGNTGELFF. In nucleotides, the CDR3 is TGTGCCAGCAGCTCGGACAGGGGAAACACCGGGGAGCTGTTTTTT. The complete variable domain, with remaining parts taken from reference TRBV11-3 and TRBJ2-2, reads EAGVVQSPRYKIIEKKQPVAFWCNPISGHNTLYWYLQNLGQGPELLIRYENEEAVDDSQLPKDRFSAERLKGVDSTLKIQPAELGDSAVYLCASSSDRGNTGELFFGEGSRLTVL.

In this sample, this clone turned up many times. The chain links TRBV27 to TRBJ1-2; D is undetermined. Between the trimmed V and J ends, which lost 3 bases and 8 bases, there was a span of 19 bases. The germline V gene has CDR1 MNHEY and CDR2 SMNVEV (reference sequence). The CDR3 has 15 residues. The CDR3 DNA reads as TGTGCCAGCAGTTTTGGCGCCCCAGGCTTGGGCGGCTACACCTTC. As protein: CASSFGAPGLGGYTF.